The rows below give T cell receptor beta chains drawn from one sample of a study of response to subunit inactivated influenza vaccine. TCRdb recomputed calls from the RT-PCR reads with MiXCR, one row per CDR3 protein. The data show more than 450,000 distinct CDR3 sequences, around 11% seen once. These same records also appear under a second study, on T cells expressing NK-cell markers.

The input for sequencing was PBMCs from blood, taken on the day of vaccination. Receptors were obtained from a man aged 45-65 years who received an inactivated influenza vaccine. Both conserved end residues are part of each CDR3. The order of the fields is D gene, J gene, V gene, clone size, CDR3 DNA, CDR3 protein. D genes are given only for firm matches. Clone size is shown for a subset of rows, as once, few, many or a class of expanded clone.

D: .; J: TRBJ2-1; V: TRBV6-2/TRBV6-3; size: .; DNA: TGTGCCAGCAGTCCCTCCCAGGGGATCATACTCTACAATGAGCAGTTCTTC; CDR3: CASSPSQGIILYNEQFF
D: TRBD1; J: TRBJ2-3; V: TRBV15; size: .; DNA: TGTGCCACCAGCCCGCGGACAGGCCGCACAGATACGCAGTATTTT; CDR3: CATSPRTGRTDTQYF
D: TRBD2; J: TRBJ2-7; V: TRBV5-1; size: many; DNA: TGCGCCAGCAGCTTAGTAGCGGGAGGCTCCGAGCAGTACTTC; CDR3: CASSLVAGGSEQYF
D: TRBD2; J: TRBJ2-7; V: TRBV20-1; size: .; DNA: TGCAGTGCATATAGCGGGAGTAAGTACGAGCAGTACTTC; CDR3: CSAYSGSKYEQYF
D: .; J: TRBJ2-4; V: TRBV20-1; size: .; DNA: TGCAGTGCTACAGTAGTTGGGGTAACCAAAAACATTCAGTACTTC; CDR3: CSATVVGVTKNIQYF
D: .; J: TRBJ2-3; V: TRBV24-1; size: few; DNA: TGTGCCACCAGTGATTTGCACTTGGGTACGCAGTATTTT; CDR3: CATSDLHLGTQYF
D: TRBD1; J: TRBJ2-7; V: TRBV7-8; size: few; DNA: TGTGCCAGCAGCTTAGCCCACAGGGGAAGGAGGAACGAGCAGTACTTC; CDR3: CASSLAHRGRRNEQYF
D: .; J: TRBJ2-5; V: TRBV5-1; size: few; DNA: TGCGCCAGCAGCTTGGATGGGGGGTCGTGGGAGACCCAGTACTTC; CDR3: CASSLDGGSWETQYF
D: .; J: TRBJ2-3; V: TRBV7-2; size: .; DNA: TGTGCCAGCACTCCTTACTCTAGCACAGATACGCAGTATTTT; CDR3: CASTPYSSTDTQYF
D: .; J: TRBJ2-3; V: TRBV27; size: .; DNA: TGTGCCAGCAGGCCATTTGGGGGGCAAACAGATACGCAGTATTTT; CDR3: CASRPFGGQTDTQYF
D: TRBD2; J: TRBJ2-1; V: TRBV4-1; size: .; DNA: TGCGCCAGCAGCCAGAGGACTAGCGGATACTACAATGAGCAGTTCTTC; CDR3: CASSQRTSGYYNEQFF
D: TRBD2; J: TRBJ2-2; V: TRBV20-1; size: .; DNA: TGCAGTGCTAGAGCTAGCGGGAGGGCCGACACCGGGGAGCTGTTTTTT; CDR3: CSARASGRADTGELFF
D: .; J: TRBJ2-7; V: TRBV6-2/TRBV6-3; size: .; DNA: TGTGCCAGCGGTCCGGAGGGTCGGGAGCAGTACTTC; CDR3: CASGPEGREQYF
D: TRBD1; J: TRBJ2-7; V: TRBV5-5; size: few; DNA: TGTGCCAGCACCCGTCCGGGACAGTCCTACGAGCAGTACTTC; CDR3: CASTRPGQSYEQYF
D: .; J: TRBJ2-2; V: TRBV7-9; size: many; DNA: TGTGCCAGCAGCGGGACACACTCGGAGACCGGGGAGCTGTTTTTT; CDR3: CASSGTHSETGELFF
D: .; J: TRBJ2-3; V: TRBV4-2; size: .; DNA: TGTGCCAGCAGCCACAGGGAGCCAGATACGCAGTATTTT; CDR3: CASSHREPDTQYF
D: .; J: TRBJ1-1; V: TRBV10-2; size: few; DNA: TGCGCCAGCAGTGAGGCGGGAATTGGGCTCGGGGTCGTAAACACTGAAGCTTTCTTT; CDR3: CASSEAGIGLGVVNTEAFF
D: .; J: TRBJ1-6; V: TRBV7-2; size: .; DNA: TGTGCCAGCATCGGGGGGAGCTCCTATAATTCACCCCTCCACTTT; CDR3: CASIGGSSYNSPLHF
D: TRBD1; J: TRBJ2-1; V: TRBV6-1; size: .; DNA: TGTGCCAGCAGATCTTCCGGGACAGGGCTCAATGAGCAGTTCTTC; CDR3: CASRSSGTGLNEQFF
D: TRBD2; J: TRBJ2-3; V: TRBV2; size: few; DNA: TGTGCCAGCAGTGAAAGGCTAGCGGAAAATACGCAGTATTTT; CDR3: CASSERLAENTQYF
D: .; J: TRBJ2-1; V: TRBV11-2; size: few; DNA: TGTGCCAGCAGCTTAGTCTTCAGCAGCTCCTACAATGAGCAGTTCTTC; CDR3: CASSLVFSSSYNEQFF
D: TRBD2; J: TRBJ2-1; V: TRBV18; size: .; DNA: TGTGCCAGCTCACCAGGTATCGTCCTAGCGGGACCAAGTATGGAATACAATGAGCAGTTCTTC; CDR3: CASSPGIVLAGPSMEYNEQFF
D: TRBD2; J: TRBJ2-5; V: TRBV27; size: few; DNA: TGTGCCAGCGCAGGACTAGCCTTCGAGACCCAGTACTTC; CDR3: CASAGLAFETQYF